The source of this T cell receptor beta chain is a study of blood T cell repertoires in COVID-19 (dated by TCRdb to 2018 to 2020). Turning to the overall study: Collaborator samples came from the United States, Italy and Spain and covered acute and convalescent phases of COVID-19. Where available, HLA class I and class II types were obtained from metadata supplied by the sample provider rather than from assay-based typing. Samples came from the ongoing ImmuneRACE study (first 160 participants) plus 1,254 subjects from 6 global collaborators. The repertoires were made available in a free public database intended to serve as a resource for research on the immune response to SARS-CoV-2. Subjects who had been exposed to COVID-19, were actively infected with it, or had recovered from it provided the deeply sampled blood TCRbeta repertoires that made up the dataset. The material from the prospective study consisted of cDNA or gDNA derived from T cells, B-cell-depleted T cells, or PBMCs. Sample metadata almost always included a de-identified subject ID, COVID-19 status, age in years and sex.

On the study overall, not on this receptor specifically: The quantity of clinical and demographic metadata differed by source and by participant and was supplied without curation.

From V the trimming removes 2 bases and from J it removes 7 bases, while the gene matches leave 3 bases of the junction unaccounted for. The CDR3 goes from the cysteine to the phenylalanine over 13 residues. Of all the DNA, just the CDR3 is kept, 39 bases in frame from base 1. The immunoSEQ Assay, a bias-controlled multiplex PCR, was used to amplify TCRbeta CDR3 regions from genomic DNA. The paper's data handling went like this. Nucleated cell counts per sample were estimated from amplification of reference gene primers within the assay. Sequence reads were collapsed and filtered to measure the absolute abundance of every unique TCRbeta CDR3 rearrangement. For each sample, productive Simpson clonality was calculated by taking the square root of Simpson's diversity index across productive rearrangements. Imported from immuneACCESS, the table was reduced by TCRdb to in-frame sequences with V and J called. These copies leave out some clones; in studies compared against another copy, an unresolved V gene accounts for under half, and the cause of the remainder is not known. V and J calls and clone size are copied from that table; D and trimming were computed from the DNA. The sample table holds about 150,000 clones, of which about 88% were seen once. More than 7.5% of the sample belongs to the ten largest clones.

At one collaborating source in Seattle, patients were enrolled during active infection and were followed longitudinally through the course of disease. Collaborating institutions collected whole blood in K2EDTA tubes following their own protocols. Collaborator samples were shipped for TCRbeta analysis as frozen whole blood, isolated PBMCs, or DNA extracted from either sample type. A single count supports this clone. Its antigen is currently not known. The record has no base qualities; no much larger clone is one base away. This TCR came from a woman between 55 and 75 years old with COVID-19, enrolled during active disease. The material sequenced was peripheral blood. The V and J segments used are TRBV12-3 or TRBV12-4 and TRBJ2-5, with 8 middle bases fitting TRBD2. The CDR3 is CASSLYGRGTQYF. The DNA sequence follows: TGTGCCAGCAGTTTATACGGGAGGGGGACCCAGTACTTC.